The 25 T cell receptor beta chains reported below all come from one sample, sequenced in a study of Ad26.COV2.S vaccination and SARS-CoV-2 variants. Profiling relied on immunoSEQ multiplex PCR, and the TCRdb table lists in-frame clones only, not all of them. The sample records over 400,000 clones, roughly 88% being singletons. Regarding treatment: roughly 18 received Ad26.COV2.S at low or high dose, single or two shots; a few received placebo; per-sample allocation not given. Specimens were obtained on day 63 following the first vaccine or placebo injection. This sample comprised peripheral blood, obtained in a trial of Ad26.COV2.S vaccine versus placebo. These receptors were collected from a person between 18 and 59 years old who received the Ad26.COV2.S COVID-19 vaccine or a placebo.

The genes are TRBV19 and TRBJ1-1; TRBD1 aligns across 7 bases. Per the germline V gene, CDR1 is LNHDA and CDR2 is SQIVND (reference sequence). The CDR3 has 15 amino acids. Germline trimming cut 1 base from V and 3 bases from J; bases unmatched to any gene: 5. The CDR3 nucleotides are TGTGCCAGTAGTATAGTGAGGGGGCTGGACACTGAAGCTTTCTTT. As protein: CASSIVRGLDTEAFF.

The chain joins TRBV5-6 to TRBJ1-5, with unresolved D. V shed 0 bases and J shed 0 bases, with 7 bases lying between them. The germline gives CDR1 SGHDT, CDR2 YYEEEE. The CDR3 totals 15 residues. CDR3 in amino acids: CASSLGMDSNQPQHF. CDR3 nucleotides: TGTGCCAGCAGCTTGGGGATGGATAGCAATCAGCCCCAGCATTTT.

The CDR3 DNA is TGTGCCAGCAGCTTACGGGGACAGGGCACTGAAAAACTGTTTTTT. This encodes CASSLRGQGTEKLFF. The genes are TRBV11-2 and TRBJ1-4; the match to TRBD1 covers 9 bases. The trim removed 2 bases at V and 7 bases at J, leaving 5 bases unmatched. The CDR3 length is 15 residues. Germline V gene lookup returns CDR1 SGHAT and CDR2 FQNNGV.

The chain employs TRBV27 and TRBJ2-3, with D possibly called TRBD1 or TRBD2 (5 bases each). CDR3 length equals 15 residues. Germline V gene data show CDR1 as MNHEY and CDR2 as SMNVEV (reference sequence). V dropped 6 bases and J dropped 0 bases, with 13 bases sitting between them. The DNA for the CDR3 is TGTGCCAGCAGCCACCGGGACGGAAGCACAGATACGCAGTATTTT. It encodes CASSHRDGSTDTQYF.

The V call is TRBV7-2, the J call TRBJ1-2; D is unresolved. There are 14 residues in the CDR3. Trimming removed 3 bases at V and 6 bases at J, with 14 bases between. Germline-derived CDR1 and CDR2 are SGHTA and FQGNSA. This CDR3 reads CASSFENIGHGYTF. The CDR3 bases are TGTGCCAGCAGCTTCGAAAATATCGGCCATGGCTACACCTTC. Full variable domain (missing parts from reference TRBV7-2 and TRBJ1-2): GAGVSQSPSNKVTEKGKDVELRCDPISGHTALYWYRQSLGQGLEFLIYFQGNSAPDKSGLPSDRFSAERTGGSVSTLTIQRTQQEDSAVYLCASSFENIGHGYTFGSGTRLTVV.

The CDR3 loop reads CASLPSTGSGANVLTF. CDR3 DNA sequence: TGCGCCAGTCTTCCATCTACAGGGTCCGGGGCCAACGTCCTGACTTTC. V gene TRBV5-1 combines with J gene TRBJ2-6; possibly TRBD1 for D (6 bases). Germline assignment: CDR1 SGHRS and CDR2 YFSETQ. V was shortened by 8 bases and J by 4 bases, with 19 bases between the two germline ends. The CDR3 sequence is 16 residues long. Supplemented by reference TRBV5-1 and TRBJ2-6, the full variable domain reads KAGVTQTPRYLIKTRGQQVTLSCSPISGHRSVSWYQQTPGQGLQFLFEYFSETQRNKGNFPGRFSGRQFSNSRSEMNVSTLELGDSALYLCASLPSTGSGANVLTFGAGSRLTVL.

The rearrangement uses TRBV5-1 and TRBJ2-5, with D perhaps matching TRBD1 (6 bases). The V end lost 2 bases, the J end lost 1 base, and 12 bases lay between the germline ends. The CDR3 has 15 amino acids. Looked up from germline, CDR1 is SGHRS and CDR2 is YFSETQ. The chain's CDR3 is CASSFADRFQETQYF. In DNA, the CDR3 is TGCGCCAGCAGCTTTGCTGACAGGTTCCAAGAGACCCAGTACTTC. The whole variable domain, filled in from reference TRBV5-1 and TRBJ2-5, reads KAGVTQTPRYLIKTRGQQVTLSCSPISGHRSVSWYQQTPGQGLQFLFEYFSETQRNKGNFPGRFSGRQFSNSRSEMNVSTLELGDSALYLCASSFADRFQETQYFGPGTRLLVL.

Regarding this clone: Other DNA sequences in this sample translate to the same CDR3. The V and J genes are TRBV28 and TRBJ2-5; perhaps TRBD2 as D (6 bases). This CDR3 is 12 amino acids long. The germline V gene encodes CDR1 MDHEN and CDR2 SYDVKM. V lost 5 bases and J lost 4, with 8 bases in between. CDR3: CASSGTLETQYF. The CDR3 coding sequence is TGTGCCAGCAGTGGGACTCTAGAGACCCAGTACTTC.

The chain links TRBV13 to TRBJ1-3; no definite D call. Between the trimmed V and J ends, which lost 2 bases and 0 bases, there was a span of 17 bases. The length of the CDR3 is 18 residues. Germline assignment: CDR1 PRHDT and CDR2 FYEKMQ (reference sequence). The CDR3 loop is CASSLTGWQAPSGNTIYF. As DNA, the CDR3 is TGTGCCAGCAGCTTAACGGGTTGGCAGGCCCCCTCTGGAAACACCATATATTTT.

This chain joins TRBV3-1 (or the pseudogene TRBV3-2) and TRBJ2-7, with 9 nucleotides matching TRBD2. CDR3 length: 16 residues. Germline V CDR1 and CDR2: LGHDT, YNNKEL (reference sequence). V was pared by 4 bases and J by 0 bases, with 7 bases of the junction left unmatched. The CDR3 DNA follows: TGTGCCAGCAGCCCCCAGGGCGGGAGGGCCTCCTACGAGCAGTACTTC. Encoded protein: CASSPQGGRASYEQYF.

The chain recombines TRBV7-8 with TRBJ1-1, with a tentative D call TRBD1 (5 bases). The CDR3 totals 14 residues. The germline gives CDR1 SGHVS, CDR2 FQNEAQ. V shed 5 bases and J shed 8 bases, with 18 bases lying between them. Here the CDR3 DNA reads TGTGCCAGCAGCCCAGAATACAGGACTGGGGAAGCTTTCTTT. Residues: CASSPEYRTGEAFF.

This CDR3 is CASSDPGTGVYEQYF. CDR3 in DNA: TGTGCCAGCAGTGACCCCGGGACAGGGGTCTACGAGCAGTACTTC. The chain is built from TRBV6-2 or TRBV6-3 and TRBJ2-7, with 10 nucleotides matching TRBD1. This CDR3 comprises 15 residues. V lost 5 bases, J lost 3 bases, and 7 bases stayed unmatched. CDR1 is MNHEY and CDR2 is SVGEGT in the germline V gene.

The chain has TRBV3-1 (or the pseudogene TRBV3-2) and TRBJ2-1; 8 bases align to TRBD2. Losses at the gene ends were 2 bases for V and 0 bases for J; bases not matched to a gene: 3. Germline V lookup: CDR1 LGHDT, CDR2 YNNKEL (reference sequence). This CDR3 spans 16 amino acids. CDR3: CASSQSGTSSYNEQFF. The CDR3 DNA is TGTGCCAGCAGCCAATCCGGGACTAGCTCCTACAATGAGCAGTTCTTC.

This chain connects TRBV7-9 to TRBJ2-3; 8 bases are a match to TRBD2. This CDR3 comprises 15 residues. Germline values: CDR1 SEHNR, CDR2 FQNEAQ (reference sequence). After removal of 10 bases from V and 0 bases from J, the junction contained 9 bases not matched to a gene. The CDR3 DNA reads TGTGCCACCTCTCCCGGGACTAGAAGCACAGATACGCAGTATTTT. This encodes CATSPGTRSTDTQYF.

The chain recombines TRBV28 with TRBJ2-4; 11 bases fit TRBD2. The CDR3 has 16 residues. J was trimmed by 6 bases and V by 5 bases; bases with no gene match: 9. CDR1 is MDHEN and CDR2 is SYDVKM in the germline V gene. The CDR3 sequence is CASSRPSGRSVNIQYF. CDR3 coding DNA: TGTGCCAGCAGTCGGCCTAGCGGGAGGAGTGTAAACATTCAGTACTTC.

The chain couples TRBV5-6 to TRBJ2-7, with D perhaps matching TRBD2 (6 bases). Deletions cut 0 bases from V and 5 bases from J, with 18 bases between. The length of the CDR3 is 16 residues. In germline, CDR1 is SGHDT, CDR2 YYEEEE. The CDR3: CASSLANGGRRNEQYF. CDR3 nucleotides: TGTGCCAGCAGCTTGGCCAACGGGGGAAGGAGAAACGAGCAGTACTTC.

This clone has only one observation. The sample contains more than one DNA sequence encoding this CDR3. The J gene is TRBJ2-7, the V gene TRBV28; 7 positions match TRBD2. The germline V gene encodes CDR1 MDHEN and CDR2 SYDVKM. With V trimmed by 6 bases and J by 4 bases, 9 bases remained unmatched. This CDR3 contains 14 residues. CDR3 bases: TGTGCCAGCAGCTTGGGGAGGGATCCTTACGAGCAGTACTTC. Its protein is CASSLGRDPYEQYF. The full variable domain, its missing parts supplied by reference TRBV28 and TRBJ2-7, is DVKVTQSSRYLVKRTGEKVFLECVQDMDHENMFWYRQDPGLGLRLIYFSYDVKMKEKGDIPEGYSVSREKKERFSLILESASTNQTSMYLCASSLGRDPYEQYFGPGTRLTVT.

The CDR3 nucleotides are TGTGCCACAGCGGGAGTTGGATTGGAGACCCAGTACTTC. This codes for CATAGVGLETQYF. The chain uses TRBV6-5 and TRBJ2-5, with TRBD2 matching 8 bases. The ends lost 10 bases at V and 5 bases at J; junction bases unmatched: 9. The CDR3 consists of 13 residues. Germline CDR1 is MNHEY and CDR2 is SVGAGI.

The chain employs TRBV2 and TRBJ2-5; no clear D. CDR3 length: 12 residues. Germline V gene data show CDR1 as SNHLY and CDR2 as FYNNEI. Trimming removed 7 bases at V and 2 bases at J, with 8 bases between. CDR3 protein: CASKSEQETQYF. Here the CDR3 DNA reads TGTGCCAGCAAGTCCGAACAAGAGACCCAGTACTTC.

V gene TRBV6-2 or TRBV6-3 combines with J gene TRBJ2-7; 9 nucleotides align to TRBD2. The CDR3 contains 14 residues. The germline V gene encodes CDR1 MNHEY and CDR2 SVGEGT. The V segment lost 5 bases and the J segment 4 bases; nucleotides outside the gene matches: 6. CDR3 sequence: CASSPLAGGYEQYF. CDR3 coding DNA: TGTGCCAGCAGTCCCCTGGCGGGAGGGTACGAGCAGTACTTC.

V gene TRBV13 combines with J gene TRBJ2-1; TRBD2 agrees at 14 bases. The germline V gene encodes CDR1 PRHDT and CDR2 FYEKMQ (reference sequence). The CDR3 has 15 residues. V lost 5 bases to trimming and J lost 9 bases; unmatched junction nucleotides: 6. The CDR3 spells CASSMTSGRGREQFF. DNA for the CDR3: TGTGCCAGCAGCATGACTAGCGGGAGGGGGCGTGAGCAGTTCTTC.

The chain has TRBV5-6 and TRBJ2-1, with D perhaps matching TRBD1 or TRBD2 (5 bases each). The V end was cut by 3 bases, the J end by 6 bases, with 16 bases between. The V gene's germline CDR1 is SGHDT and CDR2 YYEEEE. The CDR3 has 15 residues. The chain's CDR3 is CASSSWYRGANEQFF. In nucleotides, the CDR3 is TGTGCCAGCAGCTCGTGGTACAGAGGGGCCAATGAGCAGTTCTTC.

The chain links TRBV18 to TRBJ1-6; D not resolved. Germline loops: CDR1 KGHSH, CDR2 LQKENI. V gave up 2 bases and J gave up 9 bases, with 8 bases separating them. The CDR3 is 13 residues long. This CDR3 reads CASSPGEGSPLHF. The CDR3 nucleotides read TGTGCCAGCTCACCAGGGGAGGGTTCACCCCTCCACTTT.

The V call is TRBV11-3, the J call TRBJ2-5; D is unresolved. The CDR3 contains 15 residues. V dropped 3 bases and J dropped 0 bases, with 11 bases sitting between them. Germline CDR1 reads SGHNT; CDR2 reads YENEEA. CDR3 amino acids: CASSFGQNHQETQYF. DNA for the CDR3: TGTGCCAGCAGCTTTGGCCAGAATCACCAAGAGACCCAGTACTTC.

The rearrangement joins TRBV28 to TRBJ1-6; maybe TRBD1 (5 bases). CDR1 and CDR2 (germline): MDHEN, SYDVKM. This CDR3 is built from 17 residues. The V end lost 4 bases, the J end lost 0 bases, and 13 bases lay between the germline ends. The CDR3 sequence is CASSYQPGGSYNSPLHF. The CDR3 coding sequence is TGTGCCAGCAGTTACCAGCCGGGGGGCTCCTATAATTCACCCCTCCACTTT.